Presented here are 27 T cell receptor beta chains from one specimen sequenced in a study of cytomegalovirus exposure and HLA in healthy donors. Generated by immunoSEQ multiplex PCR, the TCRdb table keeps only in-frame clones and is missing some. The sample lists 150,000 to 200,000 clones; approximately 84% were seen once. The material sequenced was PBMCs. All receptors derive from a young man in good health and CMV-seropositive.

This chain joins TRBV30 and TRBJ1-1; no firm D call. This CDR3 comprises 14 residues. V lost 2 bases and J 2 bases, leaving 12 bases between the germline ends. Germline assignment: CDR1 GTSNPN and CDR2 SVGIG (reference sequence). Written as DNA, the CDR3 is TGTGCCTGGAGTTTCAGAGGAGTAAACACTGAAGCTTTCTTT. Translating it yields CAWSFRGVNTEAFF.

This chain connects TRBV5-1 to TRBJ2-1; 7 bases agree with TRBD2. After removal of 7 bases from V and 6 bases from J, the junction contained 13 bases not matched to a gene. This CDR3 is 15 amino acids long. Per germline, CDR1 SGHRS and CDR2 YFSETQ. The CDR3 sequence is CASGRDGLGRNEQFF. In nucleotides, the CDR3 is TGCGCCAGCGGCAGGGACGGACTAGGTCGCAATGAGCAGTTCTTC.

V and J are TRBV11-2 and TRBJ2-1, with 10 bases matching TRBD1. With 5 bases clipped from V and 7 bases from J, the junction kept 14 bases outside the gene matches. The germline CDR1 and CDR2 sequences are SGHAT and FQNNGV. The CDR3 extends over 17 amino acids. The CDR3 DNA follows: TGTGCCAGCAGCACCCGCCGGACAGGGGGACATGGGAATGAGCAGTTCTTC. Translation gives CASSTRRTGGHGNEQFF.

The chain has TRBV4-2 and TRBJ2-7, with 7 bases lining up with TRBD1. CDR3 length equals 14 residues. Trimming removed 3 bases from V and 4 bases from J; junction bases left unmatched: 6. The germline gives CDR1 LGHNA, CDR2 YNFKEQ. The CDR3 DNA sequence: TGTGCCAGCAGCCAGGCAGGGGGAAATTACGAGCAGTACTTC. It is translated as CASSQAGGNYEQYF.

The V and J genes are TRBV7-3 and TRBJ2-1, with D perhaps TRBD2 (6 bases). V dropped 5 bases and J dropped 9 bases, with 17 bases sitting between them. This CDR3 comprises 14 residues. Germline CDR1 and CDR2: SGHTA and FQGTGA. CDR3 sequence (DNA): TGTGCCAGCAGCCCCCGACTAGATCGGAGTGAGCAGTTCTTC. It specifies CASSPRLDRSEQFF.

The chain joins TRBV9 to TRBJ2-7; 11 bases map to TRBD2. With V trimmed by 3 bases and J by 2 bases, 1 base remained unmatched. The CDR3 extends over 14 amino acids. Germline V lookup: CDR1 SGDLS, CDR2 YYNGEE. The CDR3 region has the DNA TGTGCCAGCAGCGAGGGACTAGCGGCCTACGAGCAGTACTTC. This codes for CASSEGLAAYEQYF.

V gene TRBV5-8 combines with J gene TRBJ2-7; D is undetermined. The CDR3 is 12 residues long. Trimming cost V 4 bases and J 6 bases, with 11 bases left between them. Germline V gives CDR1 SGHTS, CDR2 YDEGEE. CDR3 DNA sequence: TGTGCCAGCAGCGAGGAGTCGGGCGAGCAGTACTTC. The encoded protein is CASSEESGEQYF. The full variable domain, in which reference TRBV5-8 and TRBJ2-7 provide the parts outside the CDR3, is EAGVTQSPTHLIKTRGQQATLRCSPISGHTSVYWYQQALGLGLQFLLWYDEGEERNRGNFPPRFSGRQFPNYSSELNVNALELEDSALYLCASSEESGEQYFGPGTRLTVT.

The DNA of the CDR3 is TGTGCCTGGAGTGACGGACTAGAGTACACCGGGGAGCTGTTTTTT. It specifies CAWSDGLEYTGELFF. V usage is TRBV30 and J usage is TRBJ2-2; 7 bases line up with TRBD2. CDR1 is GTSNPN, CDR2 SVGIG, per germline (reference sequence). V dropped 1 base and J dropped 3; count of bases not matched to a gene: 5. The CDR3 is 15 amino acids.

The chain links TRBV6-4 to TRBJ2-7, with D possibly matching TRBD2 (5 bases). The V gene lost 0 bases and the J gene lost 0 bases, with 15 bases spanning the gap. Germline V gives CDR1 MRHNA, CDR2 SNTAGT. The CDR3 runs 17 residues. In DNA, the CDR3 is TGTGCCAGCAGTGACTCGATGCTGAGCGGAAACTCCTACGAGCAGTACTTC. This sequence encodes CASSDSMLSGNSYEQYF.

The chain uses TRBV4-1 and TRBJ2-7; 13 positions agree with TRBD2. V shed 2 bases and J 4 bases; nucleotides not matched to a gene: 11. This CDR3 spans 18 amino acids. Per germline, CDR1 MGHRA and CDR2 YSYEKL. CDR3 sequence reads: CASSQSTSGRSLMYEQYF. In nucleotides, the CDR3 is TGCGCCAGCAGCCAATCGACTAGCGGGAGGAGCCTAATGTACGAGCAGTACTTC.

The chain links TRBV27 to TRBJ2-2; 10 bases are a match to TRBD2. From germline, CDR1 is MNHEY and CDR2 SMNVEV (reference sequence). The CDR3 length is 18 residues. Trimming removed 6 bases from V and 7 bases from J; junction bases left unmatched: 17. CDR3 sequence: CASSPWGVSGRRGGELFF. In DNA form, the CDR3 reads TGTGCCAGCAGCCCCTGGGGGGTTAGCGGGAGGCGGGGCGGGGAGCTGTTTTTT.

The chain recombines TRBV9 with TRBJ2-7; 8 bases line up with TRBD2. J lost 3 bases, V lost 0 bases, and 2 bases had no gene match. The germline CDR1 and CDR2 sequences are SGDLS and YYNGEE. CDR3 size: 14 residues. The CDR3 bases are TGTGCCAGCAGCGTAGCGGGGGGGGTCTACGAGCAGTACTTC. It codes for CASSVAGGVYEQYF. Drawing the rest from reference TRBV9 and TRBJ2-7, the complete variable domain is DSGVTQTPKHLITATGQRVTLRCSPRSGDLSVYWYQQSLDQGLQFLIQYYNGEERAKGNILERFSAQQFPDLHSELNLSSLELGDSALYFCASSVAGGVYEQYFGPGTRLTVT.

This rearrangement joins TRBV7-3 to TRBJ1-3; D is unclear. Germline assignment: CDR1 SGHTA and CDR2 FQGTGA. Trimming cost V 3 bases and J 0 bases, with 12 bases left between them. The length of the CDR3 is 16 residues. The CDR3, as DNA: TGTGCCAGCAGCTTCGGAGGTGCCAACTCTGGAAACACCATATATTTT. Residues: CASSFGGANSGNTIYF.

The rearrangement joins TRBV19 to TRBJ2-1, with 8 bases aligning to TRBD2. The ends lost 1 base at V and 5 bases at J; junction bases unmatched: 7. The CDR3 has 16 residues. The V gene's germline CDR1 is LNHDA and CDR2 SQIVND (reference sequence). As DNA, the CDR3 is TGTGCCAGTAGTATAGTTGCTAGCGGGCAGAACAATGAGCAGTTCTTC. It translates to CASSIVASGQNNEQFF.

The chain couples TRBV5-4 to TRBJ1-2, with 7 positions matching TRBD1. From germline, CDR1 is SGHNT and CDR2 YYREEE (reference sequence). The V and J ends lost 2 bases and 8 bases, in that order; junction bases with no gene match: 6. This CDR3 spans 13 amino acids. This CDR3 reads CASSLWGQTGYTF. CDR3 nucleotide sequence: TGTGCCAGCAGCTTATGGGGACAGACAGGCTACACCTTC.

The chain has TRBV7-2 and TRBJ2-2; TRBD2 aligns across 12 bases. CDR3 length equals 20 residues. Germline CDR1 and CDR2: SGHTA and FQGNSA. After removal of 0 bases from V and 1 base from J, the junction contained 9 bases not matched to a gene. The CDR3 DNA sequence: TGTGCCAGCAGCTTAGCGTCGCGGCTAGCGGGAGGGTGGAACACCGGGGAGCTGTTTTTT. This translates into CASSLASRLAGGWNTGELFF.

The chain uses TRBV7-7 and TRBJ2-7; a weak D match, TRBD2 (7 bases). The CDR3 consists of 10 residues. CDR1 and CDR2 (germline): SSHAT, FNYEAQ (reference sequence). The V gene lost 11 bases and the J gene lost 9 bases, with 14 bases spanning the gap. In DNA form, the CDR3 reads TGTGCCGTCGGGGAGGGGGGGCAGTACTTC. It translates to CAVGEGGQYF. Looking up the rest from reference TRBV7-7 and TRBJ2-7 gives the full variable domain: GAGVSQSPRYKVTKRGQDVTLRCDPISSHATLYWYQQALGQGPEFLTYFNYEAQPDKSGLPSDRFSAERPEGSISTLTIQRTEQRDSAMYRCAVGEGGQYFGPGTRLTVT.

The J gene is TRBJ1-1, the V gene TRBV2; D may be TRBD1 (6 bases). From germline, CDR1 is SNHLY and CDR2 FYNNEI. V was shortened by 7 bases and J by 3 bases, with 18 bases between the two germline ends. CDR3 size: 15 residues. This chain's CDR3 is CASIRGRVLDTEAFF. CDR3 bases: TGTGCCAGCATAAGGGGGAGGGTCCTGGACACTGAAGCTTTCTTT.

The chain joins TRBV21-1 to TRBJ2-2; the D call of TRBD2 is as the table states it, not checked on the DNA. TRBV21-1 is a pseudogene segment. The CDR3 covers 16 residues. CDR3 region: CASIWTSGGNTGELFF. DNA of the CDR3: TGTGCCAGCATTTGGACTAGCGGGGGGAACACCGGGGAGCTGTTTTTT.

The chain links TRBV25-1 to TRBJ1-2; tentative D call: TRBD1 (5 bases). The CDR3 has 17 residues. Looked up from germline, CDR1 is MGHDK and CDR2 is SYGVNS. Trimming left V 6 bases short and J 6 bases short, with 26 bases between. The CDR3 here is CASSKKHGARGRDGYTF. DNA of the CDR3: TGTGCCAGCAGCAAGAAGCATGGGGCAAGGGGCCGTGATGGCTACACCTTC.

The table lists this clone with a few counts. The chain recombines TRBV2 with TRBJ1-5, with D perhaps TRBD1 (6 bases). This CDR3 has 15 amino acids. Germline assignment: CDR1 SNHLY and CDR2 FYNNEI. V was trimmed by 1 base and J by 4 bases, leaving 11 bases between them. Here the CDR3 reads CASSEGGQTNQPQHF. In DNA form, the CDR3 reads TGTGCCAGCAGTGAAGGGGGGCAGACTAATCAGCCCCAGCATTTT. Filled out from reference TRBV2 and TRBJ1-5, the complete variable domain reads EPEVTQTPSHQVTQMGQEVILRCVPISNHLYFYWYRQILGQKVEFLVSFYNNEISEKSEIFDDQFSVERPDGSNFTLKIRSTKLEDSAMYFCASSEGGQTNQPQHFGDGTRLSIL.

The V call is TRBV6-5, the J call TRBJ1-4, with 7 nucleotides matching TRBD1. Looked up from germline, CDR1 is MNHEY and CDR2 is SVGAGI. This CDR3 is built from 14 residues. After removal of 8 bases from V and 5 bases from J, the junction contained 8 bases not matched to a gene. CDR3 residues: CASRQTGSNEKLFF. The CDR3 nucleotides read TGTGCCAGCCGACAGACAGGGTCGAATGAAAAACTGTTTTTT.

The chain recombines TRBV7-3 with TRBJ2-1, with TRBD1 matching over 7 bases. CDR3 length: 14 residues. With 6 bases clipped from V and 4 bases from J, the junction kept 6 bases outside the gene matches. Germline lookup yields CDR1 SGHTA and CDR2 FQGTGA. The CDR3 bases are TGTGCCAGCAGTAAAGGGACAGAGTACAATGAGCAGTTCTTC. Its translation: CASSKGTEYNEQFF.

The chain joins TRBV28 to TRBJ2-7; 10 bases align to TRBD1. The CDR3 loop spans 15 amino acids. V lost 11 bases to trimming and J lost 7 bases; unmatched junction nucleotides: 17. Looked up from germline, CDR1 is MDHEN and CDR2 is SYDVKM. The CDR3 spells CAAGGVGTGAGEQYF. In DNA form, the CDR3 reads TGTGCCGCCGGGGGGGTAGGGACAGGGGCAGGGGAGCAGTACTTC.

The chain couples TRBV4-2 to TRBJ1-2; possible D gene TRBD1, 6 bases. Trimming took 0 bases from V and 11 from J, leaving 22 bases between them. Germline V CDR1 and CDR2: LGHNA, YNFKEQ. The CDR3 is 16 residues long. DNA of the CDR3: TGTGCCAGCAGCCAAGATAAAAGTGGGAACAGGGTTGGGTACACCTTC. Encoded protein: CASSQDKSGNRVGYTF.

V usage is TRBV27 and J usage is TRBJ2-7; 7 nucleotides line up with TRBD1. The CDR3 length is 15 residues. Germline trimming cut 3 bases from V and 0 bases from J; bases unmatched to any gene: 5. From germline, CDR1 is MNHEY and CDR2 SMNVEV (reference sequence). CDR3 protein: CASSFDRESSYEQYF. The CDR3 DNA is TGTGCCAGCAGTTTTGACAGGGAGAGCTCCTACGAGCAGTACTTC.

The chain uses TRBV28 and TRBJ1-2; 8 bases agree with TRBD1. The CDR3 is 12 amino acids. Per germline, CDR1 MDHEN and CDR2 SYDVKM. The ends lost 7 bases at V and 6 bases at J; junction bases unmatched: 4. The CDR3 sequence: CASKTGVDGYTF. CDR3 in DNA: TGTGCCAGCAAGACAGGGGTGGATGGCTACACCTTC.